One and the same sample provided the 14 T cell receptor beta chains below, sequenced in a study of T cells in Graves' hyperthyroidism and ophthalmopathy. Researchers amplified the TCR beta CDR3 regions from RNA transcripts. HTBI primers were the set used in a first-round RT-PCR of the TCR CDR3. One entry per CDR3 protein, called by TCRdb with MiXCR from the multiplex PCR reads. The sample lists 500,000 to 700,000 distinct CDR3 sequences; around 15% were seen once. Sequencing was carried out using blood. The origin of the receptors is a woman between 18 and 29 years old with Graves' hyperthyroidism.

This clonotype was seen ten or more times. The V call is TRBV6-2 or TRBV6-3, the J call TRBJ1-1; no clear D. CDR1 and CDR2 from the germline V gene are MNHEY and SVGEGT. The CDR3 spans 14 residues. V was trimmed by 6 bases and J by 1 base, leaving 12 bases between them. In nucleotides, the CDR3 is TGTGCCAGCAGCATCCCGGCACCGAACACTGAAGCTTTCTTT. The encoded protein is CASSIPAPNTEAFF.

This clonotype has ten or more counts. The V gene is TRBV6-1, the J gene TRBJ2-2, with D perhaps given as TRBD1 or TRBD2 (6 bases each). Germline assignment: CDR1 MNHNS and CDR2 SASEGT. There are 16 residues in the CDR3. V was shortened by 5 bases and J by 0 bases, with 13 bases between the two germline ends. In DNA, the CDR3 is TGTGCCAGCAGTCCCACAGGGAGGCCGAACACCGGGGAGCTGTTTTTT. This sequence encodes CASSPTGRPNTGELFF.

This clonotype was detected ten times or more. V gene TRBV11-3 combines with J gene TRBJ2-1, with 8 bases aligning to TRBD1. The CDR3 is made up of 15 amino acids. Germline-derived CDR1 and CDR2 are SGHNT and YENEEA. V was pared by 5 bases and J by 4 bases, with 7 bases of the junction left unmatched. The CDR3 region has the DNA TGTGCCAGCAGCCCCCGGACAGGGAAGTACAATGAGCAGTTCTTC. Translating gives CASSPRTGKYNEQFF.

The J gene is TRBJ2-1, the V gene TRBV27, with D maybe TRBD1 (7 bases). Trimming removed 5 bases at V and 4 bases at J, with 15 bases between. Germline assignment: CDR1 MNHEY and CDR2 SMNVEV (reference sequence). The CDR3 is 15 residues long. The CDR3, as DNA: TGTGCCAGCAGTCTAGACCAGGGGGGTTACAATGAGCAGTTCTTC. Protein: CASSLDQGGYNEQFF.

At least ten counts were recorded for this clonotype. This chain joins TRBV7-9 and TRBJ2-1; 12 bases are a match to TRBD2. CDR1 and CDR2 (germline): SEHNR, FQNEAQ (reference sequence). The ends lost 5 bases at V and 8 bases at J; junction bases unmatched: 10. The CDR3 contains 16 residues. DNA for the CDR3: TGTGCCAGCAGCCCCGGGATGACTAGCGGGAGCGATGAGCAGTTCTTC. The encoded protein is CASSPGMTSGSDEQFF.

CDR3 nucleotide sequence: TGTGCCAGCAGCAAAGAGCGGGGGGCCTCCTACGAGCAGTACTTC. Residues: CASSKERGASYEQYF. This chain joins TRBV7-2 and TRBJ2-7; 9 bases align to TRBD2. The CDR3 has 15 residues. V shed 5 bases, J shed 0 bases, and the junction held 5 bases outside the gene matches. CDR1 is SGHTA, CDR2 FQGNSA, per germline. Full variable domain (missing parts from reference TRBV7-2 and TRBJ2-7): GAGVSQSPSNKVTEKGKDVELRCDPISGHTALYWYRQSLGQGLEFLIYFQGNSAPDKSGLPSDRFSAERTGGSVSTLTIQRTQQEDSAVYLCASSKERGASYEQYFGPGTRLTVT.

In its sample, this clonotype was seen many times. The DNA of the CDR3 is TGTGCCAGCAGGGAGGACAGATCCTACAATGAGCAGTTCTTC. This translates into CASREDRSYNEQFF. The V gene is TRBV6-1, the J gene TRBJ2-1; weak D call: TRBD1 (6 bases). This CDR3 has 14 residues. Deletions cut 6 bases from V and 1 base from J, with 10 bases between. Germline CDR1 MNHNS, CDR2 SASEGT.

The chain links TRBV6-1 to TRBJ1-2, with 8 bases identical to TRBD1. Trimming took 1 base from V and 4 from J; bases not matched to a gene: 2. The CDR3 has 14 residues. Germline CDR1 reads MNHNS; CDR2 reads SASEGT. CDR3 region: CASSEGTGPYGYTF. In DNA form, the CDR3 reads TGTGCCAGCAGTGAAGGGACAGGGCCCTATGGCTACACCTTC.

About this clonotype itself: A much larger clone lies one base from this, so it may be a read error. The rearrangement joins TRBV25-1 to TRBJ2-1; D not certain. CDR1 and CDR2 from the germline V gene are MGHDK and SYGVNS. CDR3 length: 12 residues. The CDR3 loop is CATLDNYNGQFF. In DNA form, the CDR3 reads TGTGCCACCCTAGATAACTACAATGGGCAGTTCTTC.

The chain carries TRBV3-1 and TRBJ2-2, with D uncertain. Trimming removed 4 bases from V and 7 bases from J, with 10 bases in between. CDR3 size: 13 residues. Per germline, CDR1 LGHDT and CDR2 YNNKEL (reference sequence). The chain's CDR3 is CASSPRPVGELFF. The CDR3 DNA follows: TGTGCCAGCAGCCCCCGACCTGTCGGGGAGCTGTTTTTT.

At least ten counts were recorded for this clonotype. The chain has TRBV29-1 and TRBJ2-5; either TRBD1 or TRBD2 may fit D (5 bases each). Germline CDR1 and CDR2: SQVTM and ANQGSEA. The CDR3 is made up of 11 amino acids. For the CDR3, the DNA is TGCAGTTACGGGGCTCAAGAGACCCAGTACTTC. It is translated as CSYGAQETQYF.

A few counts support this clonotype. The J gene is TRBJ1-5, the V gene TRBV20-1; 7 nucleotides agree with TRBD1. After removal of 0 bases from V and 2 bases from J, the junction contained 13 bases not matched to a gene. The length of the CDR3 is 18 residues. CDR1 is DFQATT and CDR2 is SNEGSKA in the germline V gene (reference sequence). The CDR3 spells CSARDRYRGRVGNQPQHF. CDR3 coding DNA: TGCAGTGCTAGAGATCGGTACAGGGGAAGGGTAGGCAATCAGCCCCAGCATTTT.

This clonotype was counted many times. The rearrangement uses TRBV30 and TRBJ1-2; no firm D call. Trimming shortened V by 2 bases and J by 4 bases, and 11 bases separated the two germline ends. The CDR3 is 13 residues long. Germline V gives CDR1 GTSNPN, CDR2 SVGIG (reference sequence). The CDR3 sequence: CAWSPPRAYGYTF. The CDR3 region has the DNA TGTGCCTGGAGTCCACCTCGAGCCTATGGCTACACCTTC.

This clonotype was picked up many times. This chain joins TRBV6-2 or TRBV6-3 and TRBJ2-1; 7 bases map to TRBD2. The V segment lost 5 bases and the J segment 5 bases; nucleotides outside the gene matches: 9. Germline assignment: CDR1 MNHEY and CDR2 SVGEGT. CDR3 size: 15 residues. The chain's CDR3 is CASSRLPGLNNEQFF. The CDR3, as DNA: TGTGCCAGCAGTCGCCTCCCGGGACTAAACAATGAGCAGTTCTTC.